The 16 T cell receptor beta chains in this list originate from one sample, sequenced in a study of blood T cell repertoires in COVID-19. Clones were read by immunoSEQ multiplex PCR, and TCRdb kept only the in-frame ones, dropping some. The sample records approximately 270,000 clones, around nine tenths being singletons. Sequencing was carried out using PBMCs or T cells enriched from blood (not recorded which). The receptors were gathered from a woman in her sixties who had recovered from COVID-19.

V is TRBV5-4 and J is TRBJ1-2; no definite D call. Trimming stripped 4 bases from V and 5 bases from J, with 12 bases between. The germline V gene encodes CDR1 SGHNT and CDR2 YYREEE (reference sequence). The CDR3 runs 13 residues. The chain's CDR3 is CASSIPPGYGYTF. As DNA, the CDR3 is TGTGCCAGCAGCATACCACCGGGTTATGGCTACACCTTC.

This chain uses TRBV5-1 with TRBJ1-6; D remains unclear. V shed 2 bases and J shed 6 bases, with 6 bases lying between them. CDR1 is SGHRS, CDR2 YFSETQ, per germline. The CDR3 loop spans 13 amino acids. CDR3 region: CASSFYSNSPLHF. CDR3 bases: TGCGCCAGCAGCTTTTATTCTAATTCACCCCTCCACTTT.

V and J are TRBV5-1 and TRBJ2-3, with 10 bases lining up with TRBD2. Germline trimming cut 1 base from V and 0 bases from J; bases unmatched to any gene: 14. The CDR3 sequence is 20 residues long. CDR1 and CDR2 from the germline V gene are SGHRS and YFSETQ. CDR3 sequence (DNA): TGCGCCAGCAGCTTGAACCCTTTATCTAGCGGGAGCGCTAGCACAGATACGCAGTATTTT. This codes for CASSLNPLSSGSASTDTQYF.

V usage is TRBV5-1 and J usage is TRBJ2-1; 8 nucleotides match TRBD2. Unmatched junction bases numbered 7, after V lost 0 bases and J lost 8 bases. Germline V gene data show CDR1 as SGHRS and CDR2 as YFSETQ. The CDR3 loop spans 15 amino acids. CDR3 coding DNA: TGCGCCAGCAGCTTGGTAACGGGAGGGCCTGATGAGCAGTTCTTC. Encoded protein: CASSLVTGGPDEQFF.

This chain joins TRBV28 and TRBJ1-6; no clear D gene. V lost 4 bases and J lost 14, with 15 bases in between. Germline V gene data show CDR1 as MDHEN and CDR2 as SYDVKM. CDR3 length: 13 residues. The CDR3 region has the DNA TGTGCCAGCAGTTCCCCCAGGTCCGGCTCCCTCCACTTT. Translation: CASSSPRSGSLHF. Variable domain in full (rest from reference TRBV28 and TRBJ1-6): DVKVTQSSRYLVKRTGEKVFLECVQDMDHENMFWYRQDPGLGLRLIYFSYDVKMKEKGDIPEGYSVSREKKERFSLILESASTNQTSMYLCASSSPRSGSLHFGNGTRLTVT.

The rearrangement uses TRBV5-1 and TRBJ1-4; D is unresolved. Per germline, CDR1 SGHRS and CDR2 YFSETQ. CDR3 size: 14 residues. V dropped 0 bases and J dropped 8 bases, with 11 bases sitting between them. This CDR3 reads CASSLVFSEEKLFF. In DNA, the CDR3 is TGCGCCAGCAGCTTGGTTTTCAGCGAAGAAAAACTGTTTTTT.

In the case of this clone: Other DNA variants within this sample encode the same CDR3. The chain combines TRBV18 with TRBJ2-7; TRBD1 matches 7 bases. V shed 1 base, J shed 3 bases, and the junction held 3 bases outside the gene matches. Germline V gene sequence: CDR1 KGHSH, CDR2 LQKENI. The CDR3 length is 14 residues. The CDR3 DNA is TGTGCCAGCTCACCACGTCAGGGGGTCTACGAGCAGTACTTC. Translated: CASSPRQGVYEQYF.

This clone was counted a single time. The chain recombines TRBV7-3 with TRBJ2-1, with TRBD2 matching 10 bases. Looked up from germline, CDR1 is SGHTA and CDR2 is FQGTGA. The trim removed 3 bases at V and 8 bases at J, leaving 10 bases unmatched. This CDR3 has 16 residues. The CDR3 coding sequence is TGTGCCAGCAGCTTTGGAACTAGCGGGATAGAGGATGAGCAGTTCTTC. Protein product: CASSFGTSGIEDEQFF.

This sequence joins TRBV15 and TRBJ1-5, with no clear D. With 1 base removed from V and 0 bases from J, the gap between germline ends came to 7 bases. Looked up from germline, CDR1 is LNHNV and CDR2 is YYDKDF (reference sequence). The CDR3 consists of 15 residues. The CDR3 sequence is CATSRGEYSNQPQHF. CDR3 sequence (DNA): TGTGCCACCAGCAGAGGAGAATATAGCAATCAGCCCCAGCATTTT.

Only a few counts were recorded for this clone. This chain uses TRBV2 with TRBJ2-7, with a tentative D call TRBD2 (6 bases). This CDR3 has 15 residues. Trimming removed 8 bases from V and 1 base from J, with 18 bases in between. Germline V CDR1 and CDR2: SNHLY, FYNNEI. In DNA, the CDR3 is TGTGCCAGCGGGCAAGGTGGCGGGGTTTCCTACGAGCAGTACTTC. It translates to CASGQGGGVSYEQYF.

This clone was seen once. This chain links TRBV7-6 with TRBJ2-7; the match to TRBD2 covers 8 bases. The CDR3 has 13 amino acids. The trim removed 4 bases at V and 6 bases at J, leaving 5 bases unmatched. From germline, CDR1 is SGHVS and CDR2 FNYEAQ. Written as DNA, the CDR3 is TGTGCCAGCAGCTCATATCGGGGGGGCGAGCAGTACTTC. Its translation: CASSSYRGGEQYF.

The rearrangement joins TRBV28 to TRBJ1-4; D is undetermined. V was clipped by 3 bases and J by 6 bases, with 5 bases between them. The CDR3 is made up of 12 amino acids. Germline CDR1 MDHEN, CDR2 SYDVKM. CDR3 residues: CASSFRDEKLFF. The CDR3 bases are TGTGCCAGCAGTTTCCGGGATGAAAAACTGTTTTTT.

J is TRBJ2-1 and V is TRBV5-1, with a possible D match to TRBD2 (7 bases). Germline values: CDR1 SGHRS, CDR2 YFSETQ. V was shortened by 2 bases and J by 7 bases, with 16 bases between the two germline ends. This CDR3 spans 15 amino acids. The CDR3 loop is CASSFGGADGNEQFF. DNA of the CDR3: TGCGCCAGCAGCTTTGGGGGGGCGGACGGTAATGAGCAGTTCTTC.

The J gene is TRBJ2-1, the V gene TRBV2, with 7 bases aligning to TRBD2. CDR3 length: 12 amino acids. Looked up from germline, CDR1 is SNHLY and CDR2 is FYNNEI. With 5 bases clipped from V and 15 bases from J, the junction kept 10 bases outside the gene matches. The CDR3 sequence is CASSFSKRDRFF. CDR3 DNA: TGTGCCAGCAGTTTTTCCAAGCGGGATAGGTTCTTC. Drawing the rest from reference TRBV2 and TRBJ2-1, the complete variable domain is EPEVTQTPSHQVTQMGQEVILRCVPISNHLYFYWYRQILGQKVEFLVSFYNNEISEKSEIFDDQFSVERPDGSNFTLKIRSTKLEDSAMYFCASSFSKRDRFFGPGTRLTVL.

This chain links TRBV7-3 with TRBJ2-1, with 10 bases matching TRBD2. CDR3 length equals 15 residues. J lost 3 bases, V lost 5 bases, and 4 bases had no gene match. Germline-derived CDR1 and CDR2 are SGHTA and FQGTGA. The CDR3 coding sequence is TGTGCCAGCAGCCTGCCTAGCGGGGGCTACAATGAGCAGTTCTTC. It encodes CASSLPSGGYNEQFF.

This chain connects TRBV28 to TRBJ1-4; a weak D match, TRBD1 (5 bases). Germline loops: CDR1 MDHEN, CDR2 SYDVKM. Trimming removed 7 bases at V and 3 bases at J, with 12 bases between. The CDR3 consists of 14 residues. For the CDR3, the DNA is TGTGCCAGCACTTCAGGGCGGTCTAATGAAAAACTGTTTTTT. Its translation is CASTSGRSNEKLFF.